The 25 T cell receptor beta chains in this list originate from one sample, sequenced in a study of blood T cell repertoires in COVID-19. This table comes from immunoSEQ multiplex PCR, and its TCRdb copy is limited to in-frame clones, with some not included. Of 210,000 or so clones listed, about 90% were seen once; the top ten hold roughly 3.7%. Input material: PBMCs or T cells enriched from blood (not recorded which). These receptor sequences come from a woman aged 30 to 39 who had been exposed to COVID-19.

The chain links TRBV5-6 to TRBJ2-1; 7 nucleotides align to TRBD2. The CDR3 runs 16 residues. Germline CDR1 is SGHDT and CDR2 is YYEEEE. The junction had 9 bases not matched to a gene; V was cut back by 2 bases and J by 4 bases. The CDR3 sequence is CASSFVAGVGYNEQFF. DNA for the CDR3: TGTGCCAGCAGCTTCGTAGCGGGTGTTGGTTACAATGAGCAGTTCTTC.

The gene calls are TRBV3-1 (or the pseudogene TRBV3-2) and TRBJ1-1, with D perhaps matching TRBD1 (5 bases). V was clipped by 5 bases and J by 7 bases, with 17 bases between them. Germline CDR1 reads LGHDT; CDR2 reads YNNKEL (reference sequence). The CDR3 is made up of 14 amino acids. Here the CDR3 DNA reads TGTGCCAGCAGCTCCTCTACCGGGGGGAATGAAGCTTTCTTT. Translated, it gives CASSSSTGGNEAFF.

This chain links TRBV23-1 with TRBJ2-1, with 16 nucleotides matching TRBD2. TRBV23-1 is an open reading frame, and its role is uncertain. This CDR3 is built from 21 residues. The V and J ends lost 2 bases and 0 bases, in that order; junction bases with no gene match: 10. The CDR3 is CASSQPVGTSGRASSYNEQFF. As DNA, the CDR3 is TGCGCCAGCAGTCAACCCGTTGGGACTAGCGGGAGGGCAAGCTCCTACAATGAGCAGTTCTTC.

This chain connects TRBV1 to TRBJ2-5; the D call in the table, TRBD1, was not verified against the DNA. TRBV1 is marked as a pseudogene. This CDR3 contains 13 residues. CDR3 nucleotide sequence: TGCACCAGCAGAATAGACAGGGAAGAGACCCAGTACTTC. Amino acids: CTSRIDREETQYF.

There are a few counts of this clone. CDR3 loop: CASSPRRQGNTGELFF. The CDR3 DNA is TGTGCCAGCAGCCCAAGACGGCAGGGTAACACCGGGGAGCTGTTTTTT. V gene TRBV11-2 combines with J gene TRBJ2-2; a weak D match, TRBD1 (5 bases). Trimming took 5 bases from V and 2 from J, leaving 15 bases between them. The length of the CDR3 is 16 residues. Germline V gene lookup returns CDR1 SGHAT and CDR2 FQNNGV.

To note about this clone: Different DNA sequences within this sample yield the same CDR3. The CDR3: CASSFLGGTEAFF. CDR3 in DNA: TGTGCCAGCAGTTTTTTAGGCGGGACTGAAGCTTTCTTT. The rearrangement links TRBV28 to TRBJ1-1; D is uncertain. The V end lost 3 bases, the J end lost 5 bases, and 10 bases lay between the germline ends. The CDR3 runs to 13 residues. CDR1 and CDR2 (germline): MDHEN, SYDVKM.

Comments on this clone: One end of the junction does not line up with germline, which may come from a read error. The chain carries TRBV30 and TRBJ1-4; D is unclear. This CDR3 comprises 13 residues. The germline gives CDR1 GTSNPN, CDR2 SVGIG (reference sequence). Here the CDR3 reads CAWSGHVEGHGIF. In nucleotides, the CDR3 is TGTGCCTGGAGTGGCCACGTCGAAGGCCACGGGATTTTT.

V is TRBV6-1 and J is TRBJ1-3; TRBD1 agrees at 7 bases. The CDR3 is 19 residues long. Germline loops: CDR1 MNHNS, CDR2 SASEGT. Germline trimming cut 2 bases from V and 0 bases from J; bases unmatched to any gene: 13. CDR3 in DNA: TGTGCCAGCAGTGAACAATTGACGGGACAGAACCTCTCTGGAAACACCATATATTTT. This encodes CASSEQLTGQNLSGNTIYF.

The genes are TRBV21-1 and TRBJ2-1; the table's D call TRBD2 went unverified against the DNA. TRBV21-1 is reported as a pseudogene. There are 15 residues in the CDR3. As DNA, the CDR3 is TGTGCCAGCACAACACGAGGGAGGCATTACAATGAGCAGTTCTTC. Encoded protein: CASTTRGRHYNEQFF.

The sample holds a few counts of this clone. Other DNA sequences from this sample encode an identical CDR3 as well. The J gene is TRBJ2-7, the V gene TRBV5-1; 7 bases are a match to TRBD2. From germline, CDR1 is SGHRS and CDR2 YFSETQ. V lost 0 bases, J lost 3 bases, and 3 bases stayed unmatched. The CDR3 spans 14 residues. The CDR3 region is CASSLVGGSYEQYF. The CDR3 nucleotides are TGCGCCAGCAGCTTGGTTGGCGGGAGCTACGAGCAGTACTTC.

This clone was counted once. V is TRBV9 and J is TRBJ2-3; 7 nucleotides agree with TRBD2. The CDR3 is made up of 15 amino acids. Germline V gene data show CDR1 as SGDLS and CDR2 as YYNGEE. After removal of 0 bases from V and 0 bases from J, the junction contained 1 base not matched to a gene. CDR3 in DNA: TGTGCCAGCAGCGTAGATAGCGGGAGCACAGATACGCAGTATTTT. It yields the protein CASSVDSGSTDTQYF.

CDR3 bases: TGTGCCTGGAGCAACAAGGGAGGTAACTATGGCTACACCTTC. Translation gives CAWSNKGGNYGYTF. The chain is built from TRBV30 and TRBJ1-2; no firm D call. The CDR3 is made up of 14 amino acids. CDR1 is GTSNPN, CDR2 SVGIG, per germline (reference sequence). V lost 3 bases and J lost 1, with 12 bases in between.

The chain carries TRBV10-3 and TRBJ1-1; no reliable D call. The V end was cut by 4 bases, the J end by 3 bases, with 3 bases between. Germline assignment: CDR1 ENHRY and CDR2 SYGVKD. The CDR3 runs 11 residues. The CDR3 nucleotides read TGTGCCATCAGTGGAGACACTGAAGCTTTCTTT. Translated: CAISGDTEAFF.

The chain uses TRBV5-6 and TRBJ1-1, with D unresolved. There are 13 residues in the CDR3. Trimming cost V 2 bases and J 6 bases, with 11 bases left between them. Germline V gene lookup returns CDR1 SGHDT and CDR2 YYEEEE. The CDR3, as DNA: TGTGCCAGCAGCTTCAGGAGGCTGGCTGAAGCTTTCTTT. It is translated as CASSFRRLAEAFF.

The chain combines TRBV5-1 with TRBJ1-1; TRBD1 matches 7 bases. This CDR3 has 15 residues. Trimming cost V 4 bases and J 5 bases; bases outside gene matches: 11. The germline V gene encodes CDR1 SGHRS and CDR2 YFSETQ. CDR3 bases: TGCGCCAGCAGCGCCAAAGCAGGGGGATGGACTGAAGCTTTCTTT. Translating gives CASSAKAGGWTEAFF. Full variable domain (outside the CDR3, taken from reference TRBV5-1 and TRBJ1-1): KAGVTQTPRYLIKTRGQQVTLSCSPISGHRSVSWYQQTPGQGLQFLFEYFSETQRNKGNFPGRFSGRQFSNSRSEMNVSTLELGDSALYLCASSAKAGGWTEAFFGQGTRLTVV.

The chain couples TRBV10-1 to TRBJ2-3; 7 bases line up with TRBD2. The CDR3 runs to 15 residues. Unmatched junction bases numbered 4, after V lost 2 bases and J lost 2 bases. Germline-derived CDR1 and CDR2 are WNHNN and SYGVQD (reference sequence). CDR3 nucleotide sequence: TGCGCCAGCAGTGAGCTAGCGGAAGCCACAGATACGCAGTATTTT. Its protein is CASSELAEATDTQYF.

The chain recombines TRBV5-1 with TRBJ1-2; 8 bases line up with TRBD1. The CDR3 extends over 13 amino acids. J gave up 5 bases and V 7 bases, and 7 bases lay outside the gene matches. Germline values: CDR1 SGHRS, CDR2 YFSETQ. The CDR3 coding sequence is TGCGCCAGCTCCCCGACAGGGGAATATGGCTACACCTTC. This gives the protein CASSPTGEYGYTF.

V is TRBV13 and J is TRBJ2-5; 11 bases are shared with TRBD2. The CDR3 is made up of 16 amino acids. Germline lookup yields CDR1 PRHDT and CDR2 FYEKMQ (reference sequence). Unmatched junction bases numbered 6, after V lost 2 bases and J lost 4 bases. CDR3 in amino acids: CASSLFSTSGGETQYF. For the CDR3, the DNA is TGTGCCAGCAGCTTATTCTCTACTAGCGGGGGAGAGACCCAGTACTTC. The full variable domain, in which reference TRBV13 and TRBJ2-5 provide the parts outside the CDR3, is AAGVIQSPRHLIKEKRETATLKCYPIPRHDTVYWYQQGPGQDPQFLISFYEKMQSDKGSIPDRFSAQQFSDYHSELNMSSLELGDSALYFCASSLFSTSGGETQYFGPGTRLLVL.

J is TRBJ2-1 and V is TRBV19, with TRBD2 identical over 7 bases. With 9 bases clipped from V and 5 bases from J, the junction kept 7 bases outside the gene matches. Germline CDR1 is LNHDA and CDR2 is SQIVND (reference sequence). There are 13 residues in the CDR3. CDR3 residues: CASHGTTHNEQFF. CDR3 nucleotide sequence: TGTGCCAGCCACGGGACTACCCACAATGAGCAGTTCTTC. The full variable domain, rest sourced from reference TRBV19 and TRBJ2-1, is DGGITQSPKYLFRKEGQNVTLSCEQNLNHDAMYWYRQDPGQGLRLIYYSQIVNDFQKGDIAEGYSVSREKKESFPLTVTSAQKNPTAFYLCASHGTTHNEQFFGPGTRLTVL.

The chain joins TRBV19 to TRBJ1-2; D perhaps matches TRBD1 (6 bases). V was clipped by 5 bases and J by 4 bases, with 11 bases between them. CDR3 size: 13 residues. Per the germline V gene, CDR1 is LNHDA and CDR2 is SQIVND (reference sequence). CDR3 residues: CASSDRDTYGYTF. The CDR3 nucleotides are TGTGCCAGTAGTGACCGGGACACCTATGGCTACACCTTC.

The chain carries TRBV5-1 and TRBJ2-1; 8 bases are a match to TRBD2. Trimming removed 3 bases from V and 0 bases from J; junction bases left unmatched: 8. The CDR3 totals 17 residues. From germline, CDR1 is SGHRS and CDR2 YFSETQ. In nucleotides, the CDR3 is TGCGCCAGCAGCTGGGCGGGAGGCGTATCCTCCTACAATGAGCAGTTCTTC. Translation: CASSWAGGVSSYNEQFF.

The chain has TRBV6-5 and TRBJ1-5; 7 bases map to TRBD1. In germline, CDR1 is MNHEY, CDR2 SVGAGI. The CDR3 covers 14 residues. V was clipped by 5 bases and J by 5 bases; unmatched bases: 6. CDR3 region: CASSPSGQHQPQHF. The CDR3 nucleotides are TGTGCCAGCAGTCCGTCGGGACAGCATCAGCCCCAGCATTTT.

The chain joins TRBV10-3 to TRBJ2-7, with D perhaps TRBD1 (6 bases). Germline CDR1 is ENHRY and CDR2 is SYGVKD. The CDR3 runs 14 residues. With 3 bases removed from V and 7 bases from J, the gap between germline ends came to 16 bases. CDR3 residues: CAISDLDRTSEQYF. DNA of the CDR3: TGTGCCATCAGTGATCTAGACAGGACAAGTGAGCAGTACTTC.

This clone has just one count. This rearrangement joins TRBV19 to TRBJ2-7, with 11 positions matching TRBD1. The CDR3 covers 14 residues. Germline assignment: CDR1 LNHDA and CDR2 SQIVND (reference sequence). Losses at the gene ends were 6 bases for V and 6 bases for J; bases not matched to a gene: 7. CDR3 bases: TGTGCCAGTAGCCGAAGGACAGGGGGCGTCGAGCAGTACTTC. Protein: CASSRRTGGVEQYF.

This rearrangement joins TRBV12-3 or TRBV12-4 to TRBJ1-1; TRBD1 might be the D (6 bases). CDR3 size: 13 residues. V was clipped by 1 base and J by 11 bases, with 14 bases between them. CDR3 DNA: TGTGCCAGCAGTTTAGTTGAGGACAGCCGGGCTTTCTTT. This translates into CASSLVEDSRAFF.